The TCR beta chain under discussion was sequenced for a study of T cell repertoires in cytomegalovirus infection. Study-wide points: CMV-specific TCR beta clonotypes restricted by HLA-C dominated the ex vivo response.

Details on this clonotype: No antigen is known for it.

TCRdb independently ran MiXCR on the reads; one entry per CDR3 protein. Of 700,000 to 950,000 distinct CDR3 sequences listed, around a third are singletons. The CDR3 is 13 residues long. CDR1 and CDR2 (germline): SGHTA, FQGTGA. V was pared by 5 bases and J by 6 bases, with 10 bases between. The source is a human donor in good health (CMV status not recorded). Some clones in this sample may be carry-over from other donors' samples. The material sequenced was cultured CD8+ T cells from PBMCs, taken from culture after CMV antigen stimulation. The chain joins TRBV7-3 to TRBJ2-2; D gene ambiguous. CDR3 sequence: CASSIPRSGELFF. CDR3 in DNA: TGTGCCAGCAGCATCCCTCGGTCCGGGGAGCTGTTTTTT.